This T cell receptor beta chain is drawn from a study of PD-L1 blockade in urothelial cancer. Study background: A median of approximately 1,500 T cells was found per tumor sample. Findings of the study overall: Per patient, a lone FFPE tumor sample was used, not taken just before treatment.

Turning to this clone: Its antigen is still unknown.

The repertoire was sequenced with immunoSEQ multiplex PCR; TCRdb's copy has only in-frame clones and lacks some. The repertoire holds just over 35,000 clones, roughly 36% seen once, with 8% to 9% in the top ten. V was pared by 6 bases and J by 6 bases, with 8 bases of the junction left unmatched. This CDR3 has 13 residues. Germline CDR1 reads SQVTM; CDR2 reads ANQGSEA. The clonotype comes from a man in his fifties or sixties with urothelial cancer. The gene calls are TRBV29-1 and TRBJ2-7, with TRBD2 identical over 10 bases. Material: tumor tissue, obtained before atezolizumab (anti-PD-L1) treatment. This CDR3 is CSVPGTSESEQYF. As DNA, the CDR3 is TGCAGCGTCCCCGGGACTAGCGAAAGCGAGCAGTACTTC.